This T cell receptor (beta chain) was found in a study of Graves' ophthalmopathy and Graves' hyperthyroidism. This CDR3 contains 21 residues. Germline V gene lookup returns CDR1 SGHAT and CDR2 FQNNGV. Transcripts of RNA were the source for amplifying TCR beta CDR3 regions. HTBI primers were used in a first-round RT-PCR, which preceded a second-round multiplex PCR. TCRdb re-derived calls from the multiplex PCR reads in MiXCR, one entry per CDR3 protein. The sample consists of about 370,000 distinct CDR3 sequences, about 18% of them appearing once. Broader study findings: The 13-signature model separated ophthalmopathy from stable hyperthyroidism at almost 90% sensitivity and roughly 81% specificity. Most clonotypes expanded in thyroid above 0.001 frequency were present in blood too.

This clonotype was detected ten times or more. Its cognate antigen is unknown. Compared with germline, one end of the junction differs, possibly owing to a read error. Sequenced material: peripheral blood. The sequence was obtained from an adult woman with stable Graves' hyperthyroidism. The chain has TRBV11-2 and TRBJ2-4; TRBD1 agrees at 8 bases. CDR3 loop: CASSRYSPTGVGGKAKNIKYF. Written as DNA, the CDR3 is TGTGCCAGCAGCCGCTATAGTCCGACAGGGGTTGGTGGGAAGGCCAAAAACATTAAGTACTTC.